This T cell receptor (beta chain) was recovered during a study of control samples from healthy donors and cancer patients. The data were produced by immunoSEQ multiplex PCR, yet TCRdb's version contains in-frame clones alone and is incomplete. The table shows 80,000 to 100,000 clones, with 88% occurring only once. Per germline, CDR1 MNHNY and CDR2 SVGAGI (reference sequence). The CDR3 is 11 residues long. Trimming took off 7 bases at V and 10 bases at J, with 11 bases between the two ends. The chain links TRBV6-6 to TRBJ2-1, with D unresolved. The sequence derives from a man younger than 40 in good health. Sequences were obtained from blood. As DNA, the CDR3 is TGTGCCAGCATGGTAAGCGCGGAGCAGTTCTTC. Protein sequence: CASMVSAEQFF.